Sequencing of this T cell receptor beta chain was carried out in a study of vaccination and CD4 T cells after COVID-19. The wider study: Samples taken post-COVID came a median around 3.5 months after diagnosis, ranging from 35 to 161. Culture controls were given either a CEFX pool, an HIV-1 Nef pool, or no peptide. Study-wide findings and caveats: Vaccine-specific clones numbering 304 of 307 showed spike mono-reactivity in convalescent patients.

The germline gives CDR1 MNHEY, CDR2 SVGEGT. The CDR3 runs to 18 residues. V was clipped by 0 bases and J by 3 bases, with 21 bases between them. About this clonotype: Its matching antigen is unknown.

As to treatment: approximately nine-day PBMC culture with coronavirus spike peptide pools or control peptides (ViraFEST assay). Sequencing of the DNA from cultured CD4+ T cells was carried out with the Oncomine TCR Beta short-read assay. TCRdb re-analysed the PCR reads in MiXCR, keeping a single row per CDR3 protein. The table includes approximately 24,000 distinct CDR3 sequences, over 60% detected once. Material for sequencing was CD4+ T cells from blood, cultured in vitro. The V and J genes are TRBV6-2 or TRBV6-3 and TRBJ2-7; tentative D call: TRBD2 (6 bases). The sequence was collected from a human donor who had recovered from COVID-19. The CDR3 nucleotides are TGTGCCAGCAGTTACTCGATACCCCGCGGGACTTTCGACTACGAGCAGTACTTC. Protein product: CASSYSIPRGTFDYEQYF.